Below are 31 T cell receptor beta chains sequenced from a single sample in a study of beta chain features in type 1 diabetes. The study reverse transcribed the entire isolated RNA, so it sequenced expressed TCRB transcripts. TCRdb keeps only in-frame clones here, not all; method: immunoSEQ multiplex PCR. This table holds under 400,000 clones, approximately 15% found once. The sequencing sample was made of central memory CD4+ T cells from blood. These TCRs come from a young man in good health.

This clone was counted many times. The J gene is TRBJ2-3, the V gene TRBV5-1; the match to TRBD1 covers 7 bases. Per germline, CDR1 SGHRS and CDR2 YFSETQ. V was pared by 4 bases and J by 0 bases, with 5 bases of the junction left unmatched. The CDR3 covers 15 residues. DNA of the CDR3: TGCGCCAGCAGCACAGACAGGGCAAGCACAGATACGCAGTATTTT. This encodes CASSTDRASTDTQYF.

The chain has TRBV9 and TRBJ1-2; tentative D call: TRBD1 (6 bases). In germline, CDR1 is SGDLS, CDR2 YYNGEE. The CDR3 totals 15 residues. V lost 4 bases and J 4 bases, leaving 17 bases between the germline ends. CDR3 residues: CASSLGQGTLYGYTF. The DNA of the CDR3 is TGTGCCAGCAGCCTGGGACAAGGGACACTCTATGGCTACACCTTC.

The chain links TRBV27 to TRBJ2-3, with D uncertain. V dropped 3 bases and J dropped 5 bases, with 6 bases sitting between them. The CDR3 sequence is 12 residues long. Germline CDR1 MNHEY, CDR2 SMNVEV (reference sequence). The chain's CDR3 is CASSFFGDTQYF. DNA of the CDR3: TGTGCCAGCAGTTTCTTCGGAGATACGCAGTATTTT.

This chain links TRBV11-2 with TRBJ2-2; D is uncertain. In germline, CDR1 is SGHAT, CDR2 FQNNGV. This CDR3 has 16 residues. V lost 5 bases and J 4 bases, leaving 17 bases between the germline ends. As DNA, the CDR3 is TGTGCCAGCAGCGGCCGGGTCATGGTCGGCACCGGGGAGCTGTTTTTT. Amino acids: CASSGRVMVGTGELFF. Full variable domain (rest looked up from reference TRBV11-2 and TRBJ2-2): EAGVAQSPRYKIIEKRQSVAFWCNPISGHATLYWYQQILGQGPKLLIQFQNNGVVDDSQLPKDRFSAERLKGVDSTLKIQPAKLEDSAVYLCASSGRVMVGTGELFFGEGSRLTVL.

This clone has more than one count but fewer than ten. The chain joins TRBV14 to TRBJ2-7; 7 nucleotides agree with TRBD1. The CDR3 sequence is 15 residues long. Trimming at V came to 4 bases and at J to 2 bases, leaving 8 bases not matched to a gene. In germline, CDR1 is SGHDN, CDR2 FVKESK. As DNA, the CDR3 is TGTGCCAGCAGCCCCAACAGGGGTAGGCCCTACGAGCAGTACGTC. Its protein product is CASSPNRGRPYEQYV.

The chain employs TRBV11-3 and TRBJ2-1; tentative D call: TRBD1 (6 bases). V was cut by 5 bases and J by 6 bases, with 20 bases left in between. The germline CDR1 and CDR2 sequences are SGHNT and YENEEA. The CDR3 loop spans 16 amino acids. This CDR3 reads CASSPQSGAVSNEQFF. The CDR3 DNA reads as TGTGCCAGCAGCCCCCAGTCAGGGGCGGTCTCCAATGAGCAGTTCTTC. Using reference TRBV11-3 and TRBJ2-1 for the parts outside the CDR3, the full variable domain is EAGVVQSPRYKIIEKKQPVAFWCNPISGHNTLYWYLQNLGQGPELLIRYENEEAVDDSQLPKDRFSAERLKGVDSTLKIQPAELGDSAVYLCASSPQSGAVSNEQFFGPGTRLTVL.

This clone was detected only a few times. The V and J genes are TRBV28 and TRBJ1-2, with 8 bases identical to TRBD1. CDR3 length equals 14 residues. Germline values: CDR1 MDHEN, CDR2 SYDVKM. Unmatched junction bases numbered 11, after V lost 6 bases and J lost 8 bases. The CDR3 nucleotides are TGTGCCAGCAGCAACGGACAGGGAACGTTGGGCTACACCTTC. Residues: CASSNGQGTLGYTF.

This clone has more than one count but fewer than ten. The V call is TRBV9, the J call TRBJ2-2; 10 bases agree with TRBD2. V lost 4 bases, J lost 4 bases, and 4 bases stayed unmatched. The CDR3 consists of 15 residues. Germline V CDR1 and CDR2: SGDLS, YYNGEE. CDR3 nucleotides: TGTGCCAGCAGCTTTAGCGGGAGGTCCACCGGGGAGCTGTTTTTT. As protein: CASSFSGRSTGELFF.

V gene TRBV5-1 combines with J gene TRBJ2-5, with D unresolved. The V and J ends lost 1 base and 4 bases respectively, with 14 bases between them. Germline values: CDR1 SGHRS, CDR2 YFSETQ. The CDR3 length is 15 residues. The CDR3 DNA follows: TGCGCCAGCAGCTTGTTCGGTACAGAAGGAGAGACCCAGTACTTC. This gives the protein CASSLFGTEGETQYF.

The J gene is TRBJ1-6, the V gene TRBV2; D might be TRBD1 (6 bases). CDR1 is SNHLY, CDR2 FYNNEI, per germline. Deletions cut 6 bases from V and 7 bases from J, with 16 bases between. The CDR3 loop spans 15 amino acids. CDR3: CASRQGGWTNSPLHF. In nucleotides, the CDR3 is TGTGCCAGCAGACAGGGCGGCTGGACCAATTCACCCCTCCACTTT.

This clone was detected only a few times. The CDR3 loop reads CASRGGAPTGELFF. The CDR3 bases are TGCGCCAGTCGGGGCGGGGCGCCCACCGGGGAGCTGTTTTTT. The rearrangement uses TRBV4-3 and TRBJ2-2; perhaps TRBD2 as D (6 bases). Germline V gives CDR1 LGHNA, CDR2 YSLEER. V gave up 9 bases and J gave up 4 bases, with 15 bases separating them. The CDR3 length is 14 residues.

The J gene is TRBJ1-1, the V gene TRBV4-1; D uncertain. This CDR3 contains 14 residues. The V and J ends lost 0 bases and 4 bases respectively, with 9 bases between them. Germline values: CDR1 MGHRA, CDR2 YSYEKL. The CDR3 bases are TGCGCCAGCAGCCAAGAAACGGTGAGCACTGAAGCTTTCTTT. Its protein is CASSQETVSTEAFF.

The genes are TRBV5-1 and TRBJ2-3; D is perhaps TRBD1 or TRBD2 (5 bases each). The germline V gene has CDR1 SGHRS and CDR2 YFSETQ. CDR3 size: 13 residues. V lost 1 base and J lost 4, with 7 bases in between. The CDR3 DNA follows: TGCGCCAGCAGCTTGTGGGGACCAGATACGCAGTATTTT. Protein: CASSLWGPDTQYF.

J is TRBJ2-3 and V is TRBV5-4; 7 bases agree with TRBD2. Losses at the gene ends were 5 bases for V and 3 bases for J; bases not matched to a gene: 9. CDR3 length: 15 amino acids. Germline CDR1 and CDR2: SGHNT and YYREEE (reference sequence). The CDR3 spells CASSDGLVLTDTQYF. The CDR3, as DNA: TGTGCCAGCAGTGACGGACTAGTCTTAACAGATACGCAGTATTTT.

This chain joins TRBV11-2 and TRBJ2-3, with a weak D call TRBD2 (6 bases). The CDR3 consists of 15 residues. V dropped 5 bases and J dropped 1 base, with 13 bases sitting between them. Germline V gene data show CDR1 as SGHAT and CDR2 as FQNNGV. The CDR3 DNA reads as TGTGCCAGCAGCCTCACCCCGGGAGGCACAGATACGCAGTATTTT. Translation gives CASSLTPGGTDTQYF.

This clone has a handful of counts. V and J are TRBV6-6 and TRBJ1-5; maybe TRBD1 (5 bases). Germline V gene data show CDR1 as MNHNY and CDR2 as SVGAGI (reference sequence). The V gene lost 5 bases and the J gene lost 5 bases, with 10 bases spanning the gap. This CDR3 region has 13 residues. The CDR3 DNA is TGTGCCAGCAGTGACAGCGTTGATCAGCCCCAGCATTTT. This translates into CASSDSVDQPQHF.

The V gene is TRBV4-2, the J gene TRBJ2-4; 8 bases map to TRBD1. Germline loops: CDR1 LGHNA, CDR2 YNFKEQ. The CDR3 has 16 residues. V lost 1 base to trimming and J lost 1 base; unmatched junction nucleotides: 3. The CDR3: CASSQVTGGAKNIQYF. CDR3 in DNA: TGTGCCAGCAGCCAAGTAACAGGGGGGGCCAAAAACATTCAGTACTTC.

The rearrangement links TRBV11-2 to TRBJ2-5; 11 bases are a match to TRBD2. The J segment lost 4 bases and the V segment lost 3 bases, leaving 1 base of the junction unmatched. This CDR3 is built from 14 residues. In germline, CDR1 is SGHAT, CDR2 FQNNGV. The CDR3: CASSFLAGGETQYF. The CDR3 region has the DNA TGTGCCAGCAGCTTTCTAGCGGGGGGAGAGACCCAGTACTTC.

In DNA form, the CDR3 reads TGTGCCAGCAGCTTGTTAGGACAGGGTTCCTACAATGAGCAGTTCTTC. This translates into CASSLLGQGSYNEQFF. This chain uses TRBV5-5 with TRBJ2-1; TRBD1 agrees at 8 bases. Germline CDR1 SGHKS, CDR2 YYEKEE (reference sequence). V shed 1 base and J 1 base; nucleotides not matched to a gene: 4. The CDR3 covers 16 residues. The full variable domain, its missing parts supplied by reference TRBV5-5 and TRBJ2-1, is DAGVTQSPTHLIKTRGQQVTLRCSPISGHKSVSWYQQVLGQGPQFIFQYYEKEERGRGNFPDRFSARQFPNYSSELNVNALLLGDSALYLCASSLLGQGSYNEQFFGPGTRLTVL.

This clone has a handful of counts. The genes are TRBV19 and TRBJ2-3, with D possibly being TRBD1 or TRBD2 (5 bases each). Germline V CDR1 and CDR2: LNHDA, SQIVND (reference sequence). This CDR3 has 15 amino acids. V dropped 3 bases and J dropped 2 bases, with 12 bases sitting between them. This CDR3 reads CASSMGRGPTDTQYF. CDR3 nucleotides: TGTGCCAGTAGTATGGGTCGGGGACCCACAGATACGCAGTATTTT.

The rearrangement joins TRBV30 to TRBJ1-2; maybe TRBD1 (6 bases). The CDR3 is 12 residues long. Germline CDR1 GTSNPN, CDR2 SVGIG (reference sequence). Trimming pared 2 bases from V and 8 bases from J, leaving 12 bases between. The DNA for the CDR3 is TGTGCCTGGAGTACAGGGAAGTCGGGCTACACCTTC. It specifies CAWSTGKSGYTF. Full variable domain (missing parts from reference TRBV30 and TRBJ1-2): SQTIHQWPATLVQPVGSPLSLECTVEGTSNPNLYWYRQAAGRGLQLLFYSVGIGQISSEVPQNLSASRPQDRQFILSSKKLLLSDSGFYLCAWSTGKSGYTFGSGTRLTVV.

This clone was counted ten times or more. The chain links TRBV7-7 to TRBJ2-5, with D uncertain. V lost 5 bases and J lost 1, with 11 bases in between. The germline gives CDR1 SSHAT, CDR2 FNYEAQ (reference sequence). CDR3 size: 14 residues. The CDR3 DNA is TGTGCCAGCAGCCAGAAAGGGCTCCAAGAGACCCAGTACTTC. Translated, it gives CASSQKGLQETQYF.

This clone has a count of ten or more. V usage is TRBV28 and J usage is TRBJ2-7; D possibly corresponds to TRBD2 (6 bases). Trimming took off 5 bases at V and 2 bases at J, with 16 bases between the two ends. From germline, CDR1 is MDHEN and CDR2 SYDVKM. CDR3 size: 15 residues. CDR3 nucleotide sequence: TGTGCCAGCAGTCCCCGGGGGAAGGGGACCTACGAGCAGTACGTC. Translating it yields CASSPRGKGTYEQYV.

Notes on this clone: The same CDR3 can be traced to other DNA sequences in this sample. The gene calls are TRBV28 and TRBJ2-3; D ambiguous. The CDR3 is made up of 13 amino acids. Trimming stripped 3 bases from V and 1 base from J, with 5 bases between. CDR1 and CDR2 from the germline V gene are MDHEN and SYDVKM. In DNA, the CDR3 is TGTGCCAGCAGTTTCTTTGGCACAGATACGCAGTATTTT. Translating it yields CASSFFGTDTQYF.

This clone was seen many times. The chain couples TRBV4-3 to TRBJ2-1; D is unresolved. The V and J ends lost 0 bases and 5 bases respectively, with 14 bases between them. The CDR3 totals 16 residues. Germline V CDR1 and CDR2: LGHNA, YSLEER. This CDR3 reads CASSQDRSGFHNEQFF. The CDR3 region has the DNA TGCGCCAGCAGCCAAGACCGCTCCGGGTTCCACAATGAGCAGTTCTTC.

The genes are TRBV18 and TRBJ2-1, with TRBD1 identical over 8 bases. CDR3 length: 20 amino acids. In germline, CDR1 is KGHSH, CDR2 LQKENI. V lost 3 bases to trimming and J lost 0 bases; unmatched junction nucleotides: 16. In DNA, the CDR3 is TGTGCCAGCTCACCGGTTACCGGACAGGGCATGACCAGCTCCTACAATGAGCAGTTCTTC. Amino acids: CASSPVTGQGMTSSYNEQFF.

This clone has only a few counts. V and J are TRBV4-1 and TRBJ2-1, with a tentative D call TRBD2 (6 bases). The ends were cut back, 5 bases at V and 8 bases at J, with 22 bases in the middle. CDR3 length equals 16 residues. The germline V gene has CDR1 MGHRA and CDR2 YSYEKL. The CDR3 region is CASSRFWAGRGDEQFF. The CDR3 bases are TGCGCCAGCAGCAGATTCTGGGCCGGGAGAGGGGATGAGCAGTTCTTC.

The V and J genes are TRBV19 and TRBJ1-1; D uncertain. The CDR3 runs 13 residues. Germline-derived CDR1 and CDR2 are LNHDA and SQIVND (reference sequence). V lost 1 base to trimming and J lost 6 bases, with 9 bases between them. The CDR3 loop is CASSIVPRAEAFF. Written as DNA, the CDR3 is TGTGCCAGTAGTATAGTGCCGCGGGCTGAAGCTTTCTTT.

This chain uses TRBV7-8 with TRBJ2-5; TRBD2 matches at 13 bases. The CDR3 length is 15 residues. V shed 5 bases and J 5 bases; nucleotides not matched to a gene: 5. Per the germline V gene, CDR1 is SGHVS and CDR2 is FQNEAQ. DNA of the CDR3: TGTGCCAGCAGCCCCTTACTAGCGGGGGGGGAGACCCAGTACTTC. Translation gives CASSPLLAGGETQYF.

This clone was picked up a small number of times. The same CDR3 can be traced to other DNA sequences in this sample. The V call is TRBV4-3, the J call TRBJ2-3; tentatively, D is TRBD2 (6 bases). The germline V gene encodes CDR1 LGHNA and CDR2 YSLEER. The CDR3 contains 14 residues. V dropped 0 bases and J dropped 3 bases, with 7 bases sitting between them. CDR3 in amino acids: CASSQEGGTDTQYF. In nucleotides, the CDR3 is TGCGCCAGCAGCCAAGAGGGGGGTACAGATACGCAGTATTTT.

This clone showed up just a few times. The rearrangement joins TRBV28 to TRBJ1-1, with unresolved D. This CDR3 region has 15 residues. V lost 2 bases and J lost 1, with 11 bases in between. Germline-derived CDR1 and CDR2 are MDHEN and SYDVKM. The CDR3 here is CASSLIRSANTEAFF. CDR3 in DNA: TGTGCCAGCAGTTTAATTAGGTCAGCGAACACTGAAGCTTTCTTT.